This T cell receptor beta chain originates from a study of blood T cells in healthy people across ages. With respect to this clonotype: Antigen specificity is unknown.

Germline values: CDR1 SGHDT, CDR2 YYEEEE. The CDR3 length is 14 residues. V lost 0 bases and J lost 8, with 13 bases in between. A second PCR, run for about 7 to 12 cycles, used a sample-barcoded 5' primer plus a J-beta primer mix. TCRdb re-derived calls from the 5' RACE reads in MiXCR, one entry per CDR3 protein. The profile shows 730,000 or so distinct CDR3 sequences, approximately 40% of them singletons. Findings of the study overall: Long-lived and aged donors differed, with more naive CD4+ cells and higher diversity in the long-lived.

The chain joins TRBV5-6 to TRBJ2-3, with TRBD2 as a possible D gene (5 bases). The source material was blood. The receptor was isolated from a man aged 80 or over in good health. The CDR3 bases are TGTGCCAGCAGCTTGGCGGGTCGGGGAAGTACGCAGTATTTT. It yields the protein CASSLAGRGSTQYF.